The next 15 T cell receptor beta chains were all read from a single sample in a study of neoadjuvant anti-PD-1 for oral cavity cancer. Generated by immunoSEQ multiplex PCR, the TCRdb table keeps only in-frame clones and is missing some. The table records 6,900 or so clones, roughly three quarters of them present only once. Sample: PBMCs, taken before nivolumab (anti-PD-1) treatment. Receptors originate from a person between 40 and 79 years old with oral cavity squamous cell carcinoma.

This chain uses TRBV10-3 with TRBJ2-2; 7 bases map to TRBD1. The CDR3 is made up of 16 amino acids. V was pared by 4 bases and J by 0 bases, with 5 bases of the junction left unmatched. CDR1 and CDR2 (germline): ENHRY, SYGVKD. The CDR3 DNA reads TGTGCCATCAGTGCAGTGACAGGGTCGAACACCGGGGAGCTGTTTTTT. Its translation is CAISAVTGSNTGELFF.

The chain employs TRBV4-1 and TRBJ1-2; D is perhaps TRBD1 (6 bases). V was pared by 0 bases and J by 3 bases, with 14 bases between. In germline, CDR1 is MGHRA, CDR2 YSYEKL. The CDR3 length is 16 residues. CDR3 sequence reads: CASSQDWGRTDYGYTF. In DNA form, the CDR3 reads TGCGCCAGCAGCCAAGATTGGGGTAGGACAGACTATGGCTACACCTTC.

The chain carries TRBV2 and TRBJ2-1; TRBD1 matches at 9 bases. The CDR3 runs 13 residues. The germline gives CDR1 SNHLY, CDR2 FYNNEI. With 7 bases clipped from V and 7 bases from J, the junction kept 5 bases outside the gene matches. CDR3 amino acids: CASNPDRGNEQFF. For the CDR3, the DNA is TGTGCCAGCAATCCCGACAGGGGGAATGAGCAGTTCTTC. The whole variable domain, remainder taken from reference TRBV2 and TRBJ2-1, is EPEVTQTPSHQVTQMGQEVILRCVPISNHLYFYWYRQILGQKVEFLVSFYNNEISEKSEIFDDQFSVERPDGSNFTLKIRSTKLEDSAMYFCASNPDRGNEQFFGPGTRLTVL.

The gene calls are TRBV4-3 and TRBJ1-6; D ambiguous. The CDR3 has 13 residues. Trimming took 0 bases from V and 14 from J, leaving 11 bases between them. Per the germline V gene, CDR1 is LGHNA and CDR2 is YSLEER. The CDR3 DNA sequence: TGCGCCAGCAGCCAAGATGGGGTGGGCACCCTCCACTTT. It is translated as CASSQDGVGTLHF.

The chain is built from TRBV19 and TRBJ1-6; D gene unclear. In germline, CDR1 is LNHDA, CDR2 SQIVND (reference sequence). Trimming cost V 9 bases and J 9 bases, with 15 bases left between them. CDR3 length: 13 residues. In DNA, the CDR3 is TGTGCCAGCCACCCGGGCCGAGGTTCACCCCTCCACTTT. Translation: CASHPGRGSPLHF.

The chain is built from TRBV18 and TRBJ1-5; no reliable D call. CDR3 size: 15 residues. V lost 0 bases and J lost 4, with 10 bases in between. Germline V CDR1 and CDR2: KGHSH, LQKENI. This CDR3 reads CASSPPNDGNQPQHF. The CDR3 region has the DNA TGTGCCAGCTCACCACCTAACGACGGGAATCAGCCCCAGCATTTT.

CDR3 coding DNA: TGTGCCAGCAGTTTGAATGGGGGCCGTAATGAAAAACTGTTTTTT. It encodes CASSLNGGRNEKLFF. The chain recombines TRBV2 with TRBJ1-4, with D perhaps matching TRBD1 (6 bases). The CDR3 has 15 amino acids. The V gene lost 5 bases and the J gene lost 4 bases, with 14 bases spanning the gap. Germline-derived CDR1 and CDR2 are SNHLY and FYNNEI. The full variable domain, rest sourced from reference TRBV2 and TRBJ1-4, is EPEVTQTPSHQVTQMGQEVILRCVPISNHLYFYWYRQILGQKVEFLVSFYNNEISEKSEIFDDQFSVERPDGSNFTLKIRSTKLEDSAMYFCASSLNGGRNEKLFFGSGTQLSVL.

The chain recombines TRBV6-1 with TRBJ1-5; D remains ambiguous. Trimming shortened V by 5 bases and J by 1 base, and 12 bases separated the two germline ends. Germline V gene sequence: CDR1 MNHNS, CDR2 SASEGT. The CDR3 spans 15 residues. The CDR3 is CASSPDGASNQPQHF. The CDR3, as DNA: TGTGCCAGCAGTCCGGACGGAGCCAGCAATCAGCCCCAGCATTTT.

The chain has TRBV7-8 and TRBJ1-5; tentatively, D is TRBD1 (6 bases). The CDR3 has 15 amino acids. Germline assignment: CDR1 SGHVS and CDR2 FQNEAQ. Trimming took off 1 base at V and 5 bases at J, with 12 bases between the two ends. CDR3 in amino acids: CASSLDRDTYQPQHF. The CDR3, as DNA: TGTGCCAGCAGCTTAGACCGGGACACCTATCAGCCCCAGCATTTT.

The genes are TRBV9 and TRBJ1-4, with 9 bases fitting TRBD1. The CDR3 consists of 16 residues. Germline CDR1 reads SGDLS; CDR2 reads YYNGEE. With 4 bases clipped from V and 4 bases from J, the junction kept 8 bases outside the gene matches. The CDR3: CASSTSPGQGNEKLFF. CDR3 nucleotide sequence: TGTGCCAGCAGCACCTCCCCGGGACAGGGTAATGAAAAACTGTTTTTT.

The chain joins TRBV4-2 to TRBJ1-1, with D uncertain. CDR3 size: 14 residues. Trimming shortened V by 1 base and J by 1 base, and 7 bases separated the two germline ends. CDR1 and CDR2 from the germline V gene are LGHNA and YNFKEQ. In DNA, the CDR3 is TGTGCCAGCAGCCAAGGATTGAAGAACACTGAAGCTTTCTTT. It translates to CASSQGLKNTEAFF.

The chain combines TRBV11-3 with TRBJ2-2; D is perhaps TRBD2 (5 bases). Trimming took off 4 bases at V and 7 bases at J, with 13 bases between the two ends. Germline CDR1 is SGHNT and CDR2 is YENEEA. The CDR3 contains 14 residues. DNA for the CDR3: TGTGCCAGCAGCTCCGGCCCTGAGGGCGGGGAGCTGTTTTTT. It specifies CASSSGPEGGELFF.

The V and J genes are TRBV29-1 and TRBJ2-3; no definite D call. CDR1 SQVTM and CDR2 ANQGSEA come from the germline V gene. The V and J ends lost 8 bases and 1 base respectively, with 13 bases between them. The CDR3 has 13 amino acids. The CDR3 is CSHAPVGTDTQYF. CDR3 DNA: TGCAGCCATGCCCCCGTTGGCACAGATACGCAGTATTTT.

The chain recombines TRBV15 with TRBJ2-7; weak D call: TRBD2 (6 bases). This CDR3 has 15 residues. CDR1 is LNHNV and CDR2 is YYDKDF in the germline V gene (reference sequence). V was pared by 0 bases and J by 2 bases, with 11 bases between. The CDR3 nucleotides are TGTGCCACCAGCAGAGATCGCGGGGTCGCCTACGAGCAGTACTTC. Amino acid sequence: CATSRDRGVAYEQYF.

This chain links TRBV5-5 with TRBJ1-2; D unclear. The CDR3 consists of 14 residues. Per germline, CDR1 SGHKS and CDR2 YYEKEE (reference sequence). Between the trimmed V and J ends, which lost 4 bases and 6 bases, there was a span of 16 bases. The CDR3 here is CASSTWTAPHGYTF. The CDR3 region has the DNA TGTGCCAGCAGCACATGGACCGCTCCCCATGGCTACACCTTC.